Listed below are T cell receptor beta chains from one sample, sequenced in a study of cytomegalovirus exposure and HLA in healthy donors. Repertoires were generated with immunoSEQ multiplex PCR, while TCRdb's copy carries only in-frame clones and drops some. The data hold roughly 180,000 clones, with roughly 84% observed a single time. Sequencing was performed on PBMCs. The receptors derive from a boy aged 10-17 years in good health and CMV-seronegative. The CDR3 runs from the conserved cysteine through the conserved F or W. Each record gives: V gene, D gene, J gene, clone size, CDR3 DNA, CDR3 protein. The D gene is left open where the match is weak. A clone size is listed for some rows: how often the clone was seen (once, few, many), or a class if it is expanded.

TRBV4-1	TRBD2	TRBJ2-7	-	TGCGCCAGCAGCCAAGTATACGGGAGGGCCTACGAGCAGTACTTC	CASSQVYGRAYEQYF
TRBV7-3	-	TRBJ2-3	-	TGTGCCAGCAGCTCCCTAAGAGGCACAGGTGGGGATACGCAGTATTTT	CASSSLRGTGGDTQYF
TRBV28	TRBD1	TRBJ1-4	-	TGTGCCAGCAGTGCGGACAGGGGTTCTGGTGAAAAACTGTTTTTT	CASSADRGSGEKLFF
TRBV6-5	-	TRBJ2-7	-	TGTGCCAGCAGTTACTCGAGCCCGGACTCCTACGAGCAGTACTTC	CASSYSSPDSYEQYF
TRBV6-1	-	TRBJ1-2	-	TGTGCCAGCAGTGACAGGGGCGATTATGGCTACACCTTC	CASSDRGDYGYTF
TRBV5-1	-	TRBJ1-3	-	TGCGCCAGCAGCCGCGACAGCCTCTCTGGAAACACCATATATTTT	CASSRDSLSGNTIYF
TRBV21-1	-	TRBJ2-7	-	TGTGCCAGCAGCAAGGAACTGCCAGGCCCTTACGAGCAGTACTTC	CASSKELPGPYEQYF
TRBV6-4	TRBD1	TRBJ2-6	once	TGTGCCAGCAGTGGGGGGACAGCGGGGGCCAACGTCCTGACTTTC	CASSGGTAGANVLTF
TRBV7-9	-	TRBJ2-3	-	TGTGCCTCCCAACTAGGGACTGGCACAGATACGCAGTATTTT	CASQLGTGTDTQYF
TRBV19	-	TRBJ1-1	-	TGTGCCAGTAGCCGACTTTACGGTAGTGAAGCTTTCTTT	CASSRLYGSEAFF
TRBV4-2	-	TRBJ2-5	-	TGTGCCAGCAGCCAAGTCTTGGAGGGAGGACAAGAGACCCAGTACTTC	CASSQVLEGGQETQYF
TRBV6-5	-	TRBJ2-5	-	TGTGCCAGCAGTTCCGGTTCTGAGCAGTACTTC	CASSSGSEQYF
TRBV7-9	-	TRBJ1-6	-	TGTGCCAGCAGCTTAAAAACCCCGGGGGGTTCACCCCTCCACTTT	CASSLKTPGGSPLHF
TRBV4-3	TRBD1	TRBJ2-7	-	TGCGCCAGCAGCCAAGATACAGGGGAAGGCGAGCAGTACTTC	CASSQDTGEGEQYF
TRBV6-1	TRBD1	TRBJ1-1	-	TGTGCCAGCCCCAAGGAGGGGGCAATTCGGGACGGAGCTTTCTTT	CASPKEGAIRDGAFF
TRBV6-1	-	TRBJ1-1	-	TGTGCCAGCAGTGAAGGTCTCCGAGGGTGGGGCACTGAAGCTTTCTTT	CASSEGLRGWGTEAFF
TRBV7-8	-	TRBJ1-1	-	TGTGCCAGCAGCCGAGGGAAGAACACTGAAGCTTTCTTT	CASSRGKNTEAFF
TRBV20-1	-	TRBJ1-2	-	TGCAGTGCTAGAGGGGAGGATGGCTACACCTTC	CSARGEDGYTF
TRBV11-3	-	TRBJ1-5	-	TGTGCCAGCGGATACGGGGTAGGGCGAACATCTCAGCCCCAGCATTTT	CASGYGVGRTSQPQHF
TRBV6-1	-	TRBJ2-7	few	TGTGCCAGCAGTGAAGGACAGGCTAACCACGAGCAGTACTTC	CASSEGQANHEQYF
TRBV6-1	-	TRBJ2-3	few	TGTGCCAGCACCCCTGGGGGGTACACAGATACGCAGTATTTT	CASTPGGYTDTQYF
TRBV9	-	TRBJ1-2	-	TGTGCCAGCAGCGAAGGACACGGCTATGGCTACACCTTC	CASSEGHGYGYTF
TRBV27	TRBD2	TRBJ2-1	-	TGTGCCAGCAGTAGGACGGGACTAGCGATTTACAATGAGCAGTTCTTC	CASSRTGLAIYNEQFF
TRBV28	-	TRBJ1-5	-	TGTGCCAGCAGTTTCGGTTCCCAGCATTTT	CASSFGSQHF
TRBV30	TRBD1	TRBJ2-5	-	TGTGCCTGGAGTTCCCTGGGACAGGGGGGGGAGACCCAGTACTTC	CAWSSLGQGGETQYF
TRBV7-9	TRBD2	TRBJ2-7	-	TGTGCCAGCAGCGTACCGGGACTAGCGGGTCCCTACGAGCAGTACTTC	CASSVPGLAGPYEQYF
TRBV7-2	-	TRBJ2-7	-	TGTGCCAGCAGCTTAGACAGGAGCTCCTACGAGCAGTACTTC	CASSLDRSSYEQYF
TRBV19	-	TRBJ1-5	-	TGTGCCAGTAGTATCACAGGAAGCAATCAGCCCCAGCATTTT	CASSITGSNQPQHF
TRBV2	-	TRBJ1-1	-	TGTGCCAGCAGACAAACAGGGTGGCGGGCTTTCTTT	CASRQTGWRAFF
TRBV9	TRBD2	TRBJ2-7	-	TGTGCCAGCAGCCGGGAGGGCAACAGGCCCTCCTACGAGCAGTGCTTC	CASSREGNRPSYEQCF
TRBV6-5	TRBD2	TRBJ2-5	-	TGTGCCAGCGGCCCTAGCGGGGGGCCCGAGGGGACCCAGTACTTC	CASGPSGGPEGTQYF
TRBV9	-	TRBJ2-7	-	TGTGCCAGCAGCCCGGGGGGACAGGCAAGCTCCTACGAGCAGTACTTC	CASSPGGQASSYEQYF
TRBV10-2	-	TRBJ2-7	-	TGCGCCAGCAGTGAAGCGTGGTGGGGGGACTACGAGCAGTACTTC	CASSEAWWGDYEQYF
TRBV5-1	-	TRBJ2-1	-	TGCGCCAGCAGTCTTGGTTCTTTGCGCAATGAGCAGTTCTTC	CASSLGSLRNEQFF
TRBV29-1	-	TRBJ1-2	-	TGCAGCGCCGACCAGGGGCCCCCCTATGGCTACACCTTC	CSADQGPPYGYTF
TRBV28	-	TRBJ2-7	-	TGTGCCAGCAGTTCAGGGGCGGATGCCGGCGAGCAGTACTTC	CASSSGADAGEQYF
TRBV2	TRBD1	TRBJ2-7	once	TGTGCCAACAGCCCAGCGGACAGGGTAGCCCACGAGCAGTACTTC	CANSPADRVAHEQYF
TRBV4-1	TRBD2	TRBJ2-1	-	TGCGCCAGCAGCCAAGAGAATAGCGGGGGCCCCCTGGGCGAGCAGTTCTTC	CASSQENSGGPLGEQFF
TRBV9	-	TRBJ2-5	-	TGTGCCAGCAGCGTAACAGTGGGCCAAGAGACCCAGTACTTC	CASSVTVGQETQYF
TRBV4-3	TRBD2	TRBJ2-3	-	TGCGCCAGCAGCCAGAAACCGGGACTAGCGGTAACAGATACGCAGTATTTT	CASSQKPGLAVTDTQYF
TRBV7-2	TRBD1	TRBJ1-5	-	TGTGCCAGCAGCTGGGGGCAGGGGGCAGATCAGCCCCAGCATTTT	CASSWGQGADQPQHF
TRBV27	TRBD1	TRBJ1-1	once	TGTGCCAGCAGTGGGGACAGGGTGAACACTGAAGCTTTCTTT	CASSGDRVNTEAFF
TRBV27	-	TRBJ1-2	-	TGTGCCAGCAGTCCCAACTCGGCCGGGATCCATGGCTACACCTTC	CASSPNSAGIHGYTF
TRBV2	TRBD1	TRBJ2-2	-	TGTGCCAGCAGTGACGGGACAGGAGTACGCGGGGAGCTGTTTTTT	CASSDGTGVRGELFF
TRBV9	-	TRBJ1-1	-	TGTGCCAGCAGCGCCGGACACCCGAACACTGAAGCTTTCTTT	CASSAGHPNTEAFF
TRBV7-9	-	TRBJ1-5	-	TGTGCCAGCAGCTTAGAGGGAGGCAATCAGCCCCAGCATTTT	CASSLEGGNQPQHF
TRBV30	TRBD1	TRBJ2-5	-	TGTGCCTGCTCCGGGACAGGGCAAGAGACCCAGTACTTC	CACSGTGQETQYF
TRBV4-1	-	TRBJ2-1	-	TGCGCCAGCAGCCAAAGGACAGTCAATGAGCAGTTCTTC	CASSQRTVNEQFF
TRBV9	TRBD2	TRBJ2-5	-	TGTGCCAGCAGCGTAGGGGAGGGAGGGAGAGAGACCCAGTACTTC	CASSVGEGGRETQYF
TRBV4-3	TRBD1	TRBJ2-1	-	TGCGCCGGTCCAGAAATGACAGGGGTATCCTACAATGAGCAGTTCTTC	CAGPEMTGVSYNEQFF
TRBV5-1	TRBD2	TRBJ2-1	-	TGCGCCAGCAGCTTGGGACTAGCGGGGGGGCCTAGTATAGATGAGCAGTTCTTC	CASSLGLAGGPSIDEQFF